Below, 2 T cell receptor beta chains from the same sample are listed, as sequenced in a study of T cell clusters in autoimmune cytopenias. Multiplex touch-down PCR amplified TRB using TRB-A and TRB-B pools in one tube. Each CDR3 protein gets one entry in TCRdb, which reprocessed the multiplex PCR reads and gives no DNA. The sample has about 5,100 distinct CDR3 sequences. TRB was amplified from around 0.25 ug of peripheral blood genomic DNA per sample. Separately, the same data were catalogued under a study of T cell repertoires in aging, cancer and after chemotherapy.

The sequenced material came from peripheral blood. These TCRs come from a human donor in good health.

The rearrangement joins TRBV15 to TRBJ1-5. Germline CDR1 LNHNV, CDR2 YYDKDF (reference sequence). The CDR3 has 15 residues. CDR3 in amino acids: CATSRGTAMNQPQHF.

Frequency places this clonotype as medium-sized. CDR3 sequence: CAWIGGSQNTGELFF. This chain joins TRBV30 and TRBJ2-2; TCRdb outputs TRBD1, but without DNA this stays unchecked. This CDR3 has 15 residues. CDR1 is GTSNPN, CDR2 SVGIG, per germline (reference sequence).